The 20 T cell receptor beta chains below come from one sample, sequenced in a study of blood T cell repertoires in COVID-19. TCRdb keeps only in-frame clones here, not all; method: immunoSEQ multiplex PCR. This sample has 35,000 to 40,000 clones, with less than 90% found just once. The specimen was peripheral blood. The receptor source for this set is a man aged 55 to 70 with COVID-19, enrolled during active disease.

J is TRBJ2-1 and V is TRBV29-1, with TRBD1 matching 7 bases. This CDR3 has 14 residues. Trimming cost V 7 bases and J 4 bases; bases outside gene matches: 10. Germline CDR1 and CDR2: SQVTM and ANQGSEA. This CDR3 reads CSAPKGTVYNEQFF. CDR3 sequence (DNA): TGCAGCGCTCCTAAGGGGACAGTTTACAATGAGCAGTTCTTC.

This clone was seen a few times. The V gene is TRBV23-1, the J gene TRBJ1-3; 7 bases agree with TRBD1. TRBV23-1 is identified as an open reading frame with a role that is uncertain. The V gene end was trimmed by 0 bases and the J gene end by 0 bases; junction bases not matched to a gene: 5. The CDR3 covers 17 residues. CDR3 in amino acids: CASSQSRDSISGNTIYF. CDR3 nucleotides: TGCGCCAGCAGTCAATCTCGGGACAGTATCTCTGGAAACACCATATATTTT.

The genes are TRBV14 and TRBJ2-1; 7 bases map to TRBD1. Unmatched junction bases numbered 5, after V lost 0 bases and J lost 0 bases. This CDR3 has 17 residues. Germline values: CDR1 SGHDN, CDR2 FVKESK. CDR3 region: CASSQDSDRSSYNEQFF. The CDR3 region has the DNA TGTGCCAGCAGCCAAGATTCGGACAGGAGCTCCTACAATGAGCAGTTCTTC.

The chain couples TRBV6-5 to TRBJ1-5; D uncertain. With 8 bases removed from V and 3 bases from J, the gap between germline ends came to 11 bases. Germline loops: CDR1 MNHEY, CDR2 SVGAGI. The CDR3 has 13 residues. The CDR3 region is CASWQALNQPQHF. The CDR3 DNA sequence: TGTGCCAGCTGGCAGGCGCTCAATCAGCCCCAGCATTTT.

This chain's CDR3 is CASSELTVNLNTEAFF. DNA of the CDR3: TGTGCCAGCAGTGAATTGACAGTCAACCTGAACACTGAAGCTTTCTTT. The chain uses TRBV6-1 and TRBJ1-1, with D possibly being TRBD1 (5 bases). The germline gives CDR1 MNHNS, CDR2 SASEGT. The CDR3 is 16 amino acids. V lost 2 bases and J 0 bases, leaving 13 bases between the germline ends.

The chain joins TRBV27 to TRBJ2-7; D remains ambiguous. The V gene's germline CDR1 is MNHEY and CDR2 SMNVEV (reference sequence). Trimming took 3 bases from V and 5 from J, leaving 11 bases between them. The CDR3 sequence is 13 residues long. The CDR3 sequence is CASSLFEEHEQYF. CDR3 sequence (DNA): TGTGCCAGCAGTTTGTTTGAGGAGCACGAGCAGTACTTC.

This clone was found a few times. J is TRBJ2-7 and V is TRBV3-1 (or the pseudogene TRBV3-2); possible D gene TRBD2, 6 bases. Between the trimmed V and J ends, which lost 10 bases and 3 bases, there was a span of 16 bases. Germline CDR1 and CDR2: LGHDT and YNNKEL (reference sequence). The CDR3 contains 13 residues. CDR3 in amino acids: CATRGSGYYEQYF. The CDR3 coding sequence is TGTGCCACCCGGGGTAGCGGTTACTACGAGCAGTACTTC.

This chain uses TRBV19 with TRBJ2-7; 7 bases agree with TRBD1. The CDR3 extends over 14 amino acids. Germline CDR1 reads LNHDA; CDR2 reads SQIVND (reference sequence). V shed 6 bases, J shed 0 bases, and the junction held 5 bases outside the gene matches. The CDR3 coding sequence is TGTGCCAGTAGGGTGACAGGGACCTCCTACGAGCAGTACTTC. As protein: CASRVTGTSYEQYF.

The chain recombines TRBV6-2 or TRBV6-3 with TRBJ1-2, with 7 bases fitting TRBD1. This CDR3 spans 16 amino acids. V was clipped by 6 bases and J by 2 bases; unmatched bases: 12. Germline assignment: CDR1 MNHEY and CDR2 SVGEGT. As DNA, the CDR3 is TGTGCCAGCAGCCCGGAGCCGACAGGGAGAAACTATGGCTACACCTTC. This gives the protein CASSPEPTGRNYGYTF.

The CDR3 spells CASSQAGGAQETQYF. CDR3 DNA sequence: TGTGCCAGCAGCCAAGCGGGGGGGGCCCAAGAGACCCAGTACTTC. The chain uses TRBV3-1 (or the pseudogene TRBV3-2) and TRBJ2-5; 8 bases agree with TRBD2. Germline CDR1 reads LGHDT; CDR2 reads YNNKEL (reference sequence). V lost 1 base to trimming and J lost 1 base; unmatched junction nucleotides: 2. The CDR3 runs 15 residues.

The chain uses TRBV7-7 and TRBJ2-3, with 7 positions matching TRBD2. The junction had 7 bases not matched to a gene; V was cut back by 6 bases and J by 1 base. From germline, CDR1 is SSHAT and CDR2 FNYEAQ (reference sequence). The length of the CDR3 is 15 residues. In DNA, the CDR3 is TGTGCCAGCAGTCCCCGGGGAGGGGGCACAGATACGCAGTATTTT. It is translated as CASSPRGGGTDTQYF.

The chain joins TRBV19 to TRBJ1-6; D is uncertain. V was trimmed by 1 base and J by 9 bases, leaving 10 bases between them. The CDR3 consists of 14 residues. Germline values: CDR1 LNHDA, CDR2 SQIVND (reference sequence). CDR3 DNA sequence: TGTGCCAGTAGTATAGCGACCGGGAGTTCACCCCTCCACTTT. This gives the protein CASSIATGSSPLHF. Drawing the rest from reference TRBV19 and TRBJ1-6, the complete variable domain is DGGITQSPKYLFRKEGQNVTLSCEQNLNHDAMYWYRQDPGQGLRLIYYSQIVNDFQKGDIAEGYSVSREKKESFPLTVTSAQKNPTAFYLCASSIATGSSPLHFGNGTRLTVT.

The table lists this clone with a count of one. The chain has TRBV9 and TRBJ1-2; 8 nucleotides match TRBD1. Germline CDR1 is SGDLS and CDR2 is YYNGEE. The junction had 6 bases not matched to a gene; V was cut back by 3 bases and J by 8 bases. This CDR3 has 13 amino acids. The CDR3 protein is CASSAQGAGGYTF. The CDR3 nucleotides read TGTGCCAGCAGCGCCCAGGGGGCGGGAGGCTACACCTTC.

The CDR3 region has the DNA TGTGCCACCAGCAGAGAATTTAGCCGGACAGGGGGCCGTGGCTACACCTTC. It yields the protein CATSREFSRTGGRGYTF. V is TRBV15 and J is TRBJ1-2, with TRBD1 matching 11 bases. Germline-derived CDR1 and CDR2 are LNHNV and YYDKDF (reference sequence). This CDR3 spans 17 amino acids. Trimming at V came to 0 bases and at J to 7 bases, leaving 10 bases not matched to a gene.

The gene calls are TRBV12-5 and TRBJ2-3; D gene uncertain. This CDR3 comprises 15 residues. CDR1 and CDR2 (germline): LGHNT, FRNRAP. The V end lost 1 base, the J end lost 6 bases, and 14 bases lay between the germline ends. The CDR3 nucleotides are TGTGCTAGTGGTTTGGGAGTATCGCCCCGGGATACGCAGTATTTT. Residues: CASGLGVSPRDTQYF.

The chain is built from TRBV5-4 and TRBJ1-5, with TRBD1 identical over 7 bases. Trimming at V came to 0 bases and at J to 0 bases, leaving 3 bases not matched to a gene. Per germline, CDR1 SGHNT and CDR2 YYREEE (reference sequence). This CDR3 comprises 16 residues. CDR3 bases: TGTGCCAGCAGCTTGGGGACAGGAAATAGCAATCAGCCCCAGCATTTT. This translates into CASSLGTGNSNQPQHF.

V and J are TRBV2 and TRBJ1-1; D unresolved. The CDR3 has 16 amino acids. The V gene lost 1 base and the J gene lost 1 base, with 13 bases spanning the gap. Germline V lookup: CDR1 SNHLY, CDR2 FYNNEI. CDR3 amino acids: CASSEGLRPGNTEAFF. CDR3 nucleotides: TGTGCCAGCAGTGAAGGGCTTCGACCGGGGAACACTGAAGCTTTCTTT.

The CDR3 spells CASSQDRHVPGGYTF. CDR3 DNA: TGCGCCAGCAGCCAAGATCGGCACGTTCCGGGTGGCTACACCTTC. This chain connects TRBV4-1 to TRBJ1-2; D is ambiguous. V lost 0 bases, J lost 7 bases, and 15 bases lay in between. Germline V gives CDR1 MGHRA, CDR2 YSYEKL. The CDR3 length is 15 residues.

The J gene is TRBJ1-5, the V gene TRBV19; D remains unclear. With 4 bases removed from V and 3 bases from J, the gap between germline ends came to 13 bases. The CDR3 covers 15 residues. Per germline, CDR1 LNHDA and CDR2 SQIVND (reference sequence). CDR3 residues: CASSNPLAFNQPQHF. The DNA for the CDR3 is TGTGCCAGTAGTAACCCCCTGGCTTTCAATCAGCCCCAGCATTTT.

The V call is TRBV6-5, the J call TRBJ2-3; 9 bases agree with TRBD1. Germline V lookup: CDR1 MNHEY, CDR2 SVGAGI. The V gene end was trimmed by 5 bases and the J gene end by 4 bases; junction bases not matched to a gene: 7. The CDR3 runs 15 residues. The CDR3 DNA reads TGTGCCAGCAGTAATCCAACAGGGGGCCCAGATACGCAGTATTTT. Its protein product is CASSNPTGGPDTQYF.